The 22 T cell receptor beta chains presented below share a single source sample, sequenced in a study of T cell changes during pregnancy in multiple sclerosis. Measured with immunoSEQ multiplex PCR; TCRdb has only the in-frame clones, and not every one. The sample carries about 87,000 clones, roughly 93% recorded once. The sequenced sample was peripheral blood, obtained in the third trimester of pregnancy. These receptors all stem from a female donor in good health, enrolled as a control in a pregnancy study.

The rearrangement links TRBV4-1 to TRBJ2-3; D is ambiguous. Germline V gene lookup returns CDR1 MGHRA and CDR2 YSYEKL. V gave up 1 base and J gave up 2 bases, with 10 bases separating them. The CDR3 spans 15 residues. The CDR3 protein is CASSQGRRYTDTQYF. The CDR3, as DNA: TGCGCCAGCAGCCAAGGCAGGCGATACACAGATACGCAGTATTTT.

The sample holds one count of this clone. The V call is TRBV6-6, the J call TRBJ2-7; D may be TRBD2 (5 bases). The CDR3 runs 12 residues. V shed 2 bases and J shed 7 bases, with 9 bases lying between them. The germline V gene encodes CDR1 MNHNY and CDR2 SVGAGI (reference sequence). CDR3: CASSYLSGEQYF. The CDR3 DNA is TGTGCCAGCAGTTACCTAAGCGGTGAGCAGTACTTC.

CDR3 DNA sequence: TGTGCCAGCAGTTACATGGGACAGACCTACGAGCAGTACTTC. It specifies CASSYMGQTYEQYF. This chain links TRBV28 with TRBJ2-7, with TRBD1 identical over 7 bases. The J segment lost 2 bases and the V segment lost 4 bases, leaving 5 bases of the junction unmatched. The germline V gene has CDR1 MDHEN and CDR2 SYDVKM. The CDR3 consists of 14 residues.

The chain has TRBV6-1 and TRBJ2-7; 7 bases match TRBD2. CDR1 is MNHNS and CDR2 is SASEGT in the germline V gene. This CDR3 comprises 16 residues. V shed 0 bases and J 0 bases; nucleotides not matched to a gene: 5. The CDR3 bases are TGTGCCAGCAGTGAAGCGCTAGCGGCGAGCTCCTACGAGCAGTACTTC. As protein: CASSEALAASSYEQYF.

CDR3 region: CASSAGTGGGTEAFF. The CDR3 DNA reads TGTGCCAGCAGCGCGGGGACAGGGGGAGGCACTGAAGCTTTCTTT. This sequence joins TRBV7-9 and TRBJ1-1; 11 nucleotides match TRBD1. The CDR3 sequence is 15 residues long. The J segment lost 4 bases and the V segment lost 5 bases, leaving 6 bases of the junction unmatched. Germline CDR1 reads SEHNR; CDR2 reads FQNEAQ (reference sequence).

The chain has TRBV4-2 and TRBJ2-1; 10 positions agree with TRBD2. Unmatched junction bases numbered 7, after V lost 4 bases and J lost 4 bases. The CDR3 consists of 16 residues. In germline, CDR1 is LGHNA, CDR2 YNFKEQ. For the CDR3, the DNA is TGTGCCAGCAGCCGAAACCTAGCGGGAGATTACAATGAGCAGTTCTTC. It yields the protein CASSRNLAGDYNEQFF.

This clone came up once. The gene calls are TRBV9 and TRBJ2-1; 8 nucleotides align to TRBD2. The CDR3 is 20 amino acids. V shed 3 bases and J 7 bases; nucleotides not matched to a gene: 24. Germline V gene sequence: CDR1 SGDLS, CDR2 YYNGEE. The CDR3 DNA follows: TGTGCCAGCAGCGCCCAACCCGGGACCAGTTACACGGGGGGGGAGAATGAGCAGTTCTTC. Its translation: CASSAQPGTSYTGGENEQFF.

The rearrangement links TRBV5-1 to TRBJ1-2; tentative D call: TRBD1 (6 bases). In germline, CDR1 is SGHRS, CDR2 YFSETQ. CDR3 length: 16 amino acids. Trimming stripped 4 bases from V and 5 bases from J, with 21 bases between. The CDR3 nucleotides read TGCGCCAGCAGCCCGGGGGGGACATCACAGTCGTATGGCTACACCTTC. The encoded protein is CASSPGGTSQSYGYTF.

V is TRBV29-1 and J is TRBJ2-7; a possible D gene is TRBD1 (6 bases). Germline loops: CDR1 SQVTM, CDR2 ANQGSEA. V lost 3 bases to trimming and J lost 4 bases, with 13 bases between them. The CDR3 runs 13 residues. The CDR3 region has the DNA TGCAGCGTTGATGGTGGGACAAATTACGAGCAGTACTTC. It is translated as CSVDGGTNYEQYF.

This clone showed up just once. The V gene is TRBV11-1, the J gene TRBJ1-1; 10 positions agree with TRBD1. Per germline, CDR1 SGHAT and CDR2 FQDESV (reference sequence). Trimming took 4 bases from V and 11 from J; bases not matched to a gene: 10. CDR3 length: 14 amino acids. Here the CDR3 DNA reads TGTGCCAGCAGCTCGACAGGGGGCCAAGGGTCGGCTTTCTTT. Amino acid sequence: CASSSTGGQGSAFF.

This rearrangement joins TRBV7-2 to TRBJ2-7, with 12 bases that match TRBD2. The CDR3 is made up of 14 amino acids. CDR1 is SGHTA, CDR2 FQGNSA, per germline. The J segment lost 4 bases and the V segment lost 3 bases, leaving 1 base of the junction unmatched. The CDR3 DNA follows: TGTGCCAGCAGCTTGACTAGCGGGGGATACGAGCAGTACTTC. Translated: CASSLTSGGYEQYF. Combining the CDR3 with reference TRBV7-2 and TRBJ2-7 gives the whole variable domain GAGVSQSPSNKVTEKGKDVELRCDPISGHTALYWYRQSLGQGLEFLIYFQGNSAPDKSGLPSDRFSAERTGGSVSTLTIQRTQQEDSAVYLCASSLTSGGYEQYFGPGTRLTVT.

The genes are TRBV2 and TRBJ1-4; D is possibly TRBD1 (5 bases). V lost 1 base, J lost 0 bases, and 6 bases lay in between. The CDR3 runs 15 residues. Germline V lookup: CDR1 SNHLY, CDR2 FYNNEI. The CDR3 spells CASSEEGTTNEKLFF. The CDR3 coding sequence is TGTGCCAGCAGTGAAGAGGGGACAACTAATGAAAAACTGTTTTTT.

The chain carries TRBV30 and TRBJ2-7, with 11 bases that match TRBD2. The length of the CDR3 is 13 residues. CDR1 and CDR2 from the germline V gene are GTSNPN and SVGIG (reference sequence). V gave up 2 bases and J gave up 6 bases; unmatched junction bases: 3. The CDR3 DNA reads TGTGCCTGGAGTTTACTAGCGGGAGTCGAGCAGTACTTC. The encoded protein is CAWSLLAGVEQYF.

This chain uses TRBV5-1 with TRBJ2-3, with 9 bases identical to TRBD1. The CDR3 contains 15 residues. CDR1 is SGHRS and CDR2 is YFSETQ in the germline V gene. Trimming removed 2 bases from V and 2 bases from J; junction bases left unmatched: 3. The CDR3 here is CASSLGTGTTDTQYF. CDR3 nucleotide sequence: TGCGCCAGCAGCTTAGGGACAGGGACCACAGATACGCAGTATTTT.

CDR3 sequence (DNA): TGTGCCAGCAGTCCAGGAGGAGGTCAGCCCCAGCATTTT. Amino acids: CASSPGGGQPQHF. V gene TRBV6-4 combines with J gene TRBJ1-5; D is unclear. The V gene lost 5 bases and the J gene lost 6 bases, with 11 bases spanning the gap. The CDR3 length is 13 residues. Germline lookup yields CDR1 MRHNA and CDR2 SNTAGT.

This chain joins TRBV27 and TRBJ1-5; TRBD1 might be the D (6 bases). The germline V and J ends were trimmed by 6 bases and 0 bases, with 12 bases remaining between them. The germline V gene encodes CDR1 MNHEY and CDR2 SMNVEV (reference sequence). This CDR3 spans 15 amino acids. The CDR3 reads CASSLRGYSNQPQHF. The CDR3 coding sequence is TGTGCCAGCAGCCTCAGGGGATATAGCAATCAGCCCCAGCATTTT.

V is TRBV9 and J is TRBJ2-2; possible D gene TRBD2, 5 bases. This CDR3 has 14 residues. V was cut by 4 bases and J by 6 bases, with 13 bases left in between. CDR1 and CDR2 (germline): SGDLS, YYNGEE. The CDR3 spells CASSNLWGAGELFF. As DNA, the CDR3 is TGTGCCAGCAGCAATTTATGGGGAGCCGGGGAGCTGTTTTTT.

This clone was observed once. The CDR3 nucleotides read TGCGCCAGCAGCCAGACAGGGGTTCGAGAAAAACTGTTTTTT. This codes for CASSQTGVREKLFF. The chain links TRBV4-1 to TRBJ1-4, with 8 bases lining up with TRBD1. V lost 3 bases, J lost 8 bases, and 5 bases stayed unmatched. Germline V CDR1 and CDR2: MGHRA, YSYEKL. The CDR3 length is 14 residues.

V and J are TRBV7-2 and TRBJ1-3; TRBD1 is a possible D gene (6 bases). The CDR3 has 12 residues. CDR1 SGHTA and CDR2 FQGNSA come from the germline V gene. Trimming left V 1 base short and J 10 bases short, with 8 bases between. This CDR3 reads CASSLDRDTIYF. The CDR3 DNA reads TGTGCCAGCAGCTTAGACAGGGATACCATATATTTT.

This CDR3 is CASSPSPTGGNQPQHF. The CDR3 bases are TGTGCCAGCAGCCCCTCGCCCACAGGGGGCAATCAGCCCCAGCATTTT. The chain uses TRBV7-8 and TRBJ1-5; 7 nucleotides align to TRBD1. The V segment lost 5 bases and the J segment 2 bases; nucleotides outside the gene matches: 9. The CDR3 spans 16 residues. CDR1 is SGHVS and CDR2 is FQNEAQ in the germline V gene.

This chain uses TRBV5-1 with TRBJ2-3, with 8 bases identical to TRBD2. The CDR3 runs 15 residues. J gave up 4 bases and V 6 bases, and 10 bases lay outside the gene matches. Germline CDR1 is SGHRS and CDR2 is YFSETQ. DNA for the CDR3: TGCGCCAGCAACCTCTTTGCGGGAGGATCAGATACGCAGTATTTT. Residues: CASNLFAGGSDTQYF.

The rearrangement uses TRBV6-1 and TRBJ2-7, with a possible D match to TRBD1 (6 bases). CDR1 is MNHNS, CDR2 SASEGT, per germline. Trimming removed 6 bases at V and 3 bases at J, with 15 bases between. This CDR3 region has 14 residues. CDR3 DNA sequence: TGTGCCAGCAGCTCGGACAGAACCGGCTACGAGCAGTACTTC. Its translation is CASSSDRTGYEQYF.